This T cell receptor (beta chain) was retrieved from a study of blood T cells in healthy people across ages. In the case of this clonotype: Its antigen is not known.

Study results and limitations: Fewer expanded clones and more diversity marked long-lived versus aged donors. Per million T cells, the diversity of TCR beta decreased roughly linearly as age advanced.

V trimming: 1 base; J trimming: 3 bases; junction bases outside the gene matches: 5. The germline V gene encodes CDR1 SGHTA and CDR2 FQGNSA. The CDR3 has 17 residues. The use of a sample-barcoded 5' primer and a J-beta primer mix characterized a second PCR of 7 to 11 cycles. The template-switch adaptor was a 5' adaptor with 12 random nucleotides. It tagged each cDNA molecule. CDR3-containing paired-end reads numbered at least 3 million in each sample. One entry per CDR3 protein results from TCRdb running MiXCR on the 5' RACE reads. The data hold under 800,000 distinct CDR3 sequences, with about 40% observed a single time.

Sequenced sample: blood. This clonotype originated in a woman aged 55-70 years in good health. This chain links TRBV7-2 with TRBJ2-4, with 11 positions matching TRBD2. The CDR3 loop reads CASSLGGLADHKNIQYF. As DNA, the CDR3 is TGTGCCAGCAGCTTAGGGGGACTAGCGGACCACAAAAACATTCAGTACTTC. The variable domain in full, completed from reference TRBV7-2 and TRBJ2-4, reads GAGVSQSPSNKVTEKGKDVELRCDPISGHTALYWYRQSLGQGLEFLIYFQGNSAPDKSGLPSDRFSAERTGGSVSTLTIQRTQQEDSAVYLCASSLGGLADHKNIQYFGAGTRLSVL.